This T cell receptor (beta chain) was captured in a study of blood T cell repertoires in COVID-19. Turning to the study itself: Italy, Spain and the United States were the sources of the convalescent and acute COVID-19 samples.

Looked up from germline, CDR1 is GTSNPN and CDR2 is SVGIG (reference sequence). V was cut by 3 bases and J by 4 bases, with 10 bases left in between. The CDR3 loop spans 14 amino acids. Per the original methods: Reference gene primer amplification gave nucleated cell count estimates. Method: immunoSEQ multiplex PCR; TCRdb's copy keeps in-frame clones and lacks some. That table supplies the V and J calls and clone size; D and trimming were determined from the DNA. The data show approximately 130,000 clones, with 87% seen just once and 2.5% held by the top ten. This TCR was recovered from a man aged 50 to 59 with active COVID-19. The rearrangement uses TRBV30 and TRBJ2-6, with D possibly matching TRBD2 (7 bases). Source material: peripheral blood. CDR3 sequence (DNA): TGTGCCTGGAGGCGGGGGACAGGGGCCAACGTCCTGACTTTC. The encoded protein is CAWRRGTGANVLTF.